The clone carrying this TCR beta chain was picked up one time. Its target is not known. The data stem from a study of graft-versus-host responses after intestinal transplantation. Produced via immunoSEQ multiplex PCR; TCRdb's table is partial and in-frame only. Of tens of thousands of clones in the sample, roughly 91% are singletons; the top ten hold roughly 0.5%. With V trimmed by 1 base and J by 3 bases, 2 bases remained unmatched. CDR3 length: 13 residues. The germline V gene encodes CDR1 GTSNPN and CDR2 SVGIG (reference sequence). The specimen was unstimulated CD8+ T cells sorted from spleen or lymph node cells, collected before intestinal transplant. The receptor comes from a human donor who received an intestinal transplant. V and J are TRBV30 and TRBJ2-7, with 8 bases matching TRBD2. For the CDR3, the DNA is TGTGCCTGGAGTGCGGGGGGGAGCTACGAGCAGTACTTC. It yields the protein CAWSAGGSYEQYF.